A single sample gave rise to the 23 T cell receptor beta chains below, sequenced in a study of Ad26.COV2.S vaccination and SARS-CoV-2 variants. Sequencing used immunoSEQ multiplex PCR; TCRdb keeps in-frame clones, though not all of them. This table holds just under 250,000 clones, 85% to 90% found once. The treatment was: 15 to 20 received Ad26.COV2.S at low or high dose, single or two shots; about 5 received placebo; per-sample allocation not given. Sampling occurred on day 63 after the first vaccine or placebo injection. This sample comprised peripheral blood, obtained in a trial of Ad26.COV2.S vaccine versus placebo. Receptors originate from a person between 18 and 60 years old who received the Ad26.COV2.S COVID-19 vaccine or a placebo.

The V and J genes are TRBV6-2 or TRBV6-3 and TRBJ2-7; possibly TRBD2 for D (5 bases). The CDR3 is 11 amino acids. Germline CDR1 is MNHEY and CDR2 is SVGEGT. V lost 8 bases and J lost 4, with 9 bases in between. The CDR3 coding sequence is TGTGCCAGCGGCCGGGATTACGAGCAGTACTTC. This codes for CASGRDYEQYF.

J is TRBJ2-7 and V is TRBV6-6; D assignment may be TRBD1 or TRBD2 (5 bases each). The CDR3 consists of 15 residues. V gave up 5 bases and J gave up 2 bases, with 16 bases separating them. Germline V gene lookup returns CDR1 MNHNY and CDR2 SVGAGI (reference sequence). The CDR3 nucleotides read TGTGCCAGCAGTATAAAACGGGACCCACCCTACGAGCAGTACTTC. Encoded protein: CASSIKRDPPYEQYF.

The CDR3 nucleotides are TGCGCCAGCAGCCCGACAGGGCCTTCCTCTGGAAACACCATATATTTT. It encodes CASSPTGPSSGNTIYF. The rearrangement links TRBV5-1 to TRBJ1-3; TRBD1 matches at 7 bases. The length of the CDR3 is 16 residues. Germline CDR1 and CDR2: SGHRS and YFSETQ. With V trimmed by 4 bases and J by 0 bases, 7 bases remained unmatched.

This chain uses TRBV4-3 with TRBJ2-1, with TRBD1 matching 10 bases. Germline-derived CDR1 and CDR2 are LGHNA and YSLEER. The CDR3 consists of 16 residues. V was clipped by 3 bases and J by 4 bases; unmatched bases: 6. The CDR3 loop is CASSQITGQGYNEQFF. The CDR3 nucleotides read TGCGCCAGCAGCCAGATCACGGGACAGGGGTACAATGAGCAGTTCTTC.

The chain carries TRBV19 and TRBJ2-5; tentatively, D is TRBD2 (5 bases). The CDR3 consists of 17 residues. V dropped 4 bases and J dropped 0 bases, with 18 bases sitting between them. Germline V gives CDR1 LNHDA, CDR2 SQIVND (reference sequence). CDR3 residues: CASSKDWNPLYQETQYF. Written as DNA, the CDR3 is TGTGCCAGTAGTAAGGACTGGAATCCGCTGTACCAAGAGACCCAGTACTTC. The entire variable domain, with the rest obtained from reference TRBV19 and TRBJ2-5, is as follows: DGGITQSPKYLFRKEGQNVTLSCEQNLNHDAMYWYRQDPGQGLRLIYYSQIVNDFQKGDIAEGYSVSREKKESFPLTVTSAQKNPTAFYLCASSKDWNPLYQETQYFGPGTRLLVL.

This chain uses TRBV10-3 with TRBJ1-3; 8 nucleotides match TRBD1. This CDR3 is built from 20 residues. Germline lookup yields CDR1 ENHRY and CDR2 SYGVKD. Germline trimming cut 6 bases from V and 4 bases from J; bases unmatched to any gene: 23. The CDR3 DNA follows: TGTGCCATCAGCCCAGAGTCCCCCCCCCTCGCGACAGGGGTCGGAAACACCATATATTTT. Translated: CAISPESPPLATGVGNTIYF.

CDR3 in amino acids: CASSQEPGLNRQYF. DNA of the CDR3: TGTGCCAGCAGCCAAGAGCCCGGACTCAATCGGCAGTACTTC. This rearrangement joins TRBV3-1 (or the pseudogene TRBV3-2) to TRBJ2-7; the D gene is possibly TRBD2 (5 bases). CDR1 is LGHDT, CDR2 YNNKEL, per germline (reference sequence). The CDR3 loop spans 14 amino acids. V lost 0 bases to trimming and J lost 9 bases, with 15 bases between them.

This clone has only a few counts. The rearrangement joins TRBV10-3 to TRBJ1-6, with 9 bases that match TRBD1. The CDR3 loop spans 14 amino acids. V shed 6 bases, J shed 7 bases, and the junction held 4 bases outside the gene matches. The germline CDR1 and CDR2 sequences are ENHRY and SYGVKD. The CDR3 here is CAIRTGTGNSPLHF. The DNA of the CDR3 is TGTGCCATCAGGACCGGGACAGGGAATTCACCCCTCCACTTT.

This clone was detected a few times. The gene calls are TRBV27 and TRBJ1-2, with 7 bases fitting TRBD1. Looked up from germline, CDR1 is MNHEY and CDR2 is SMNVEV (reference sequence). V trimming: 5 bases; J trimming: 1 base; junction bases outside the gene matches: 4. The CDR3 extends over 14 amino acids. The CDR3 spells CASSRQGGNYGYTF. The CDR3 nucleotides are TGTGCCAGCAGTCGCCAGGGGGGTAACTATGGCTACACCTTC.

V usage is TRBV9 and J usage is TRBJ1-4, with TRBD1 as a possible D gene (6 bases). The V and J ends lost 0 bases and 5 bases respectively, with 14 bases between them. In germline, CDR1 is SGDLS, CDR2 YYNGEE. This CDR3 is built from 16 residues. The chain's CDR3 is CASSVGLGATNEKLFF. CDR3 in DNA: TGTGCCAGCAGCGTAGGACTGGGGGCTACAAATGAAAAACTGTTTTTT.

The chain carries TRBV20-1 and TRBJ2-3, with D unclear. V shed 0 bases and J shed 8 bases, with 3 bases lying between them. The germline gives CDR1 DFQATT, CDR2 SNEGSKA (reference sequence). The CDR3 is 10 residues long. The DNA of the CDR3 is TGCAGTGCTAGAGATAGTACGCAGTATTTT. Encoded protein: CSARDSTQYF.

The CDR3 here is CASSVGTGDYEQYF. In nucleotides, the CDR3 is TGTGCCAGCAGCGTGGGGACAGGGGACTACGAGCAGTACTTC. The chain joins TRBV9 to TRBJ2-7; 10 bases are a match to TRBD1. V was pared by 2 bases and J by 3 bases, with 2 bases of the junction left unmatched. Germline V lookup: CDR1 SGDLS, CDR2 YYNGEE. CDR3 length: 14 residues.

The chain combines TRBV6-2 or TRBV6-3 with TRBJ1-5, with D uncertain. The V end lost 6 bases, the J end lost 9 bases, and 21 bases lay between the germline ends. From germline, CDR1 is MNHEY and CDR2 SVGEGT. The CDR3 covers 15 residues. The CDR3: CASSHGLAQRGPQHF. CDR3 sequence (DNA): TGTGCCAGCAGCCACGGACTGGCCCAACGAGGGCCCCAGCATTTT.

This chain joins TRBV3-1 (or the pseudogene TRBV3-2) and TRBJ1-3, with D maybe TRBD1 (6 bases). V dropped 4 bases and J dropped 2 bases, with 9 bases sitting between them. The CDR3 covers 14 residues. Germline assignment: CDR1 LGHDT and CDR2 YNNKEL (reference sequence). The CDR3 reads CASSLAGAGNTIYF. The CDR3, as DNA: TGTGCCAGCAGCCTAGCAGGGGCTGGAAACACCATATATTTT.

The V gene is TRBV7-3, the J gene TRBJ2-4, with 7 bases lining up with TRBD1. CDR3 length: 14 amino acids. Germline V gene lookup returns CDR1 SGHTA and CDR2 FQGTGA. Unmatched junction bases numbered 10, after V lost 5 bases and J lost 9 bases. DNA of the CDR3: TGTGCCAGCAGCCCCCGGGGACAGTCGGGCATTCAGTACTTC. This sequence encodes CASSPRGQSGIQYF.

This clone was detected once. The chain has TRBV7-9 and TRBJ2-1; no clear D gene. Trimming removed 1 base from V and 2 bases from J, with 9 bases in between. The CDR3 extends over 15 amino acids. The germline CDR1 and CDR2 sequences are SEHNR and FQNEAQ (reference sequence). The CDR3 sequence: CASSLVPTTYNEQFF. CDR3 coding DNA: TGTGCCAGCAGCTTAGTTCCAACTACCTACAATGAGCAGTTCTTC.

The CDR3 sequence: CASSHRTNNQPQHF. CDR3 DNA sequence: TGTGCCAGCAGCCACCGGACCAACAATCAGCCCCAGCATTTT. This sequence joins TRBV28 and TRBJ1-5; D call uncertain. Germline CDR1 reads MDHEN; CDR2 reads SYDVKM. The CDR3 runs to 14 residues. Trimming removed 6 bases from V and 3 bases from J, with 12 bases in between.

The CDR3 DNA follows: TGTGCCTGGACCTGGGGACGGCTAGCGGGAGGGCCGTCGGTCTACAATGAGCAGTTCTTC. Its protein is CAWTWGRLAGGPSVYNEQFF. The V call is TRBV30, the J call TRBJ2-1; TRBD2 matches at 12 bases. Germline V gene data show CDR1 as GTSNPN and CDR2 as SVGIG (reference sequence). V was pared by 4 bases and J by 3 bases, with 19 bases of the junction left unmatched. CDR3 length: 20 amino acids.

V usage is TRBV6-5 and J usage is TRBJ1-1, with D possibly TRBD1 on 6 matching bases. V dropped 6 bases and J dropped 6 bases, with 20 bases sitting between them. There are 15 residues in the CDR3. The germline CDR1 and CDR2 sequences are MNHEY and SVGAGI. The CDR3 protein is CASSPLGQGLSEAFF. The CDR3 region has the DNA TGTGCCAGCAGCCCCCTCGGGCAGGGGTTATCTGAAGCTTTCTTT.

This clone appeared once. This chain joins TRBV9 and TRBJ1-3; no firm D call. The V end was cut by 4 bases, the J end by 0 bases, with 11 bases between. CDR3 length: 15 amino acids. Germline V gives CDR1 SGDLS, CDR2 YYNGEE. CDR3 in DNA: TGTGCCAGCAGCCCCTGGTGGGACTCTGGAAACACCATATATTTT. As protein: CASSPWWDSGNTIYF.

This chain links TRBV5-1 with TRBJ2-5; a weak D match, TRBD1 (5 bases). Germline V gene sequence: CDR1 SGHRS, CDR2 YFSETQ. CDR3 size: 15 residues. V lost 3 bases to trimming and J lost 2 bases, with 14 bases between them. CDR3 bases: TGCGCCAGCAGCTCTCTGGGGCAGTCACAAGAGACCCAGTACTTC. Amino acids: CASSSLGQSQETQYF. The full variable domain, rest sourced from reference TRBV5-1 and TRBJ2-5, is KAGVTQTPRYLIKTRGQQVTLSCSPISGHRSVSWYQQTPGQGLQFLFEYFSETQRNKGNFPGRFSGRQFSNSRSEMNVSTLELGDSALYLCASSSLGQSQETQYFGPGTRLLVL.

The chain couples TRBV28 to TRBJ1-2, with 10 bases that match TRBD1. Per the germline V gene, CDR1 is MDHEN and CDR2 is SYDVKM. The CDR3 is 14 amino acids. V shed 6 bases, J shed 4 bases, and the junction held 5 bases outside the gene matches. In nucleotides, the CDR3 is TGTGCCAGCAGCAGGACAGGGGGTGTCTATGGCTACACCTTC. Its translation: CASSRTGGVYGYTF.

About this clone: A read error may account for a junction end that differs from germline. The chain links TRBV2 to TRBJ1-5; 8 bases are shared with TRBD1. This CDR3 is built from 14 residues. Germline V gene lookup returns CDR1 SNHLY and CDR2 FYNNEI. The CDR3: CASSSAGGNQPQHF. DNA of the CDR3: TGTGCCAGCAGTAGTGCAGGGGGCAACCAGCCCCAGCATTTT.